This paragraph covers one T cell receptor beta chain sequence. Its antigen is not known. No infections or other immune events were documented during collection. This specimen comes from a study of identifying expanded T cells in peripheral blood. The germline gives CDR1 SGHNT, CDR2 YYREEE (reference sequence). V trimming: 5 bases; J trimming: 6 bases; junction bases outside the gene matches: 13. This CDR3 comprises 15 residues. Points from the study as a whole: About 1.2 clones differed between technical replicates, versus approximately 16 and 19 over time.

Only in-frame clones appear in the TCRdb table, and some are missing; sequencing was by immunoSEQ multiplex PCR. The table shows about 84,000 clones, with around 87% occurring only once. Material for sequencing was blood. The chain has TRBV5-4 and TRBJ2-7; 8 bases agree with TRBD1. The clonotype originates from a person aged 18 to 70 in good health. This chain's CDR3 is CASSRQGSLLSEQYF. CDR3 in DNA: TGTGCCAGCAGTCGACAGGGGTCCCTCCTGAGCGAGCAGTACTTC.